Listed here is a single T cell receptor beta chain. The read halts 3 residues ahead of the CDR3 end, with the missing end drawn from the germline J gene. This sample was taken from a study of T cells in women clearing cervical HPV infection. V shed 8 bases and J 2 bases; nucleotides not matched to a gene: 0. This CDR3 comprises 11 residues. Germline CDR1 reads SGHTA; CDR2 reads FQGNSA. Produced via immunoSEQ multiplex PCR; TCRdb's table is partial and in-frame only. This sample's clone table lists under 35,000 clones. The receptor was isolated from a woman aged 18-69 years with a cervical HPV16 infection that either progressed to CIN3+ or cleared (not recorded which). The chain is built from TRBV7-2 and TRBJ2-7; TRBD2 matches 7 bases. The sample consisted of blood buffy coat. CDR3 bases read: TGTGCCAGCCGGGGGGCCTACGAG. As protein: CASRGAYE. The CDR3 in its entirety is CASRGAYEQYF.